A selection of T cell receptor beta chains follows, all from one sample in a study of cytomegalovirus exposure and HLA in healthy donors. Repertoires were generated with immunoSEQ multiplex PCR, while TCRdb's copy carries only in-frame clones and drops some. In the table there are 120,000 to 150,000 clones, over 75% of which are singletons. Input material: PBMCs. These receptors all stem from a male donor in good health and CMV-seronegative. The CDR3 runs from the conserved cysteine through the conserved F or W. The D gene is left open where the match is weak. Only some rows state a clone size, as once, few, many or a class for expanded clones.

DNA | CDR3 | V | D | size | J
TGTGCCACCAGCAGAGATTCAGCGTCCTCCTACAATGAGCAGTTCTTC | CATSRDSASSYNEQFF | TRBV15 | - | - | TRBJ2-1
TGTGCCTGGAGTGTAATTACAGCTTCCTTCCCTGGGGCCAACGTCCTGACTTTC | CAWSVITASFPGANVLTF | TRBV30 | - | - | TRBJ2-6
TGCAGCGTTGAAGCCGGGAATGGCTACACCTTC | CSVEAGNGYTF | TRBV29-1 | - | - | TRBJ1-2
TGTGCCAGCAGGGAGGGATACGAGCAGTACTTC | CASREGYEQYF | TRBV2 | - | few | TRBJ2-7
TGTGCCAGCTCAGCGGCCGGGACTAACTACGAGCAGTACTTC | CASSAAGTNYEQYF | TRBV18 | TRBD2 | - | TRBJ2-7
TGTGCCAGCAGAGTTTGGACAGGCGGAAATTCACCCCTCCACTTT | CASRVWTGGNSPLHF | TRBV5-6 | TRBD1 | - | TRBJ1-6
TGTGCCAGTAGCCCCCTTCAGGGTGCCGGGGAGCTGTTTTTT | CASSPLQGAGELFF | TRBV19 | - | - | TRBJ2-2
TGTGCCAGCAGTAGGGGCAGGGAAAGAGGCAAAAACATTCAGTACTTC | CASSRGRERGKNIQYF | TRBV2 | - | - | TRBJ2-4
TGTGCCAGCAGCTCGGGACTTGCCTCGGATACGCAGTATTTT | CASSSGLASDTQYF | TRBV7-2 | - | - | TRBJ2-3
TGCGCCAGCAGCCAAGAATACCTAGCGGGAGCGGGAGAGCAGTTCTTC | CASSQEYLAGAGEQFF | TRBV4-3 | TRBD2 | few | TRBJ2-1
TGTGCCAGCAGTTTATGGACTAGCGGTGCCTACGAGCAGTACTTC | CASSLWTSGAYEQYF | TRBV28 | TRBD2 | - | TRBJ2-7
TGCGCCAGCAGCCAGCCGGTCAGGGATTCCTATGGCTACACCTTC | CASSQPVRDSYGYTF | TRBV4-1 | - | - | TRBJ1-2
TGTGCCAGCAGCTCGGGACAGGGAAGCGGGGAGCTGTTTTTT | CASSSGQGSGELFF | TRBV7-3 | TRBD1 | - | TRBJ2-2
TGTGCCAGCAGTTATTCCCAGAACGAAGCTTTCTTT | CASSYSQNEAFF | TRBV6-5 | - | - | TRBJ1-1
TGTGCCAGTAGAACCGGGACTCTAAATGAGCAGTTCTTC | CASRTGTLNEQFF | TRBV19 | - | - | TRBJ2-1
TGCGCCAGCAGCTTGGGAATCCAGGGGAACACTGAAGCTTTCTTT | CASSLGIQGNTEAFF | TRBV5-1 | - | - | TRBJ1-1
TGTGCCAGCAGCTCGACAGGGCCCAATCAGCCCCAGCATTTT | CASSSTGPNQPQHF | TRBV27 | TRBD1 | - | TRBJ1-5
TGTGCCAGCAGCGACTCCCAGGGGCGAAATGAGGACGAGCAGTACTTC | CASSDSQGRNEDEQYF | TRBV7-9 | - | - | TRBJ2-7
TGCGCCAGCAGCTTGAGTTCCACAGGGCCAGCTTTCTTT | CASSLSSTGPAFF | TRBV5-1 | - | - | TRBJ1-1
TGTGCCAGCAACAACCCGGGAACAGAGACCCAGTACTTC | CASNNPGTETQYF | TRBV6-1 | - | - | TRBJ2-5
TGTGCCAGCAGCTTAGCTTATGAAGCTTTCTTT | CASSLAYEAFF | TRBV7-9 | - | - | TRBJ1-1
TGTGCCAGCAGCTTAACCGGCTACGAGCAGTACTTC | CASSLTGYEQYF | TRBV7-3 | - | - | TRBJ2-7
TGTGCCAGCAGCCCGACCCGGGACAGGGTTAGCGAGCAGTACTTC | CASSPTRDRVSEQYF | TRBV11-2 | TRBD1 | once | TRBJ2-7
TGTGCCAGTAGTCGTGCCAAGGGACTAGCGGGAGAGACCCAGTACTTC | CASSRAKGLAGETQYF | TRBV19 | TRBD2 | - | TRBJ2-5
TGTGCCTGGAGTGCGACAGGGCGCGGCACCGGGGAGCTGTTTTTT | CAWSATGRGTGELFF | TRBV30 | TRBD1 | - | TRBJ2-2
TGTGCCACCAGCAGAGCGACTAGCGGGAGGAATGAGCAGTTCTTC | CATSRATSGRNEQFF | TRBV15 | TRBD2 | - | TRBJ2-1
TGTGCCAGCAGCTTACCGGGGACAGATACGCAGTATTTT | CASSLPGTDTQYF | TRBV11-3 | - | - | TRBJ2-3
TGTGCCAGTAGCCTACTAGCGGGCTCCTACAATGAGCAGTTCTTC | CASSLLAGSYNEQFF | TRBV19 | TRBD2 | - | TRBJ2-1
TGTGCCAGCAGCGAGGCCGGAGGGGGGGGCTACGAGCAGTACTTC | CASSEAGGGGYEQYF | TRBV11-3 | - | - | TRBJ2-7
TGTGCCAGCATGGTAGGGGGAAATCGGCACACTGAAGCTTTCTTT | CASMVGGNRHTEAFF | TRBV28 | - | - | TRBJ1-1
TGTGCCAGCAGTCGACAGGGCTCGGATCAGCCCCAGCATTTT | CASSRQGSDQPQHF | TRBV6-6 | TRBD1 | - | TRBJ1-5
TGTGCTAGTGGAAGAAACAGGGGGGGAGACACTGAAGCTTTCTTT | CASGRNRGGDTEAFF | TRBV12-5 | TRBD1 | - | TRBJ1-1
TGTGCCAGCAGTCTGTTTAGGGCCAGGGGATTCCAGCCCACTAATGAAAAACTGTTTTTT | CASSLFRARGFQPTNEKLFF | TRBV28 | - | - | TRBJ1-4
TGCGCCAGCAGCTTGGTGACAGGGGGCAGGGATGGCTACACCTTC | CASSLVTGGRDGYTF | TRBV5-1 | TRBD1 | - | TRBJ1-2
TGTGCCAGCCTTACTACCTTTGACGGCTCTGGAAACACCATATATTTT | CASLTTFDGSGNTIYF | TRBV11-2 | - | - | TRBJ1-3
TGCGCCAGCAGCTTGACGTCGGGAGGATCTACGCGTCACACAGATACGCAGTATTTT | CASSLTSGGSTRHTDTQYF | TRBV5-1 | TRBD2 | once | TRBJ2-3
TGTGCCAGCAGGGACAGGGTCCCCGGGGAGCTGTTTTTT | CASRDRVPGELFF | TRBV2 | TRBD1 | few | TRBJ2-2
TGTGCCAGCAGCCCTCACACGACAGGGGCTGCCTACGAGCAGTACTTC | CASSPHTTGAAYEQYF | TRBV4-2 | TRBD1 | - | TRBJ2-7
TGTGCCTGGGGGAGAGGGGGCGGCACAGATACGCAGTATTTT | CAWGRGGGTDTQYF | TRBV30 | TRBD1 | few | TRBJ2-3
TGCGCCAGCAGTTCGGACTCATACAATGAGCAGTTCTTC | CASSSDSYNEQFF | TRBV10-2 | - | - | TRBJ2-1
TGTGCCAGCAGTTGGGCTAGCGGGAGCGGCGAGCAGTACTTC | CASSWASGSGEQYF | TRBV27 | TRBD2 | - | TRBJ2-7
TGTGCCAGTAGTATTGTGAGGGACTACGAGCAGTACTTC | CASSIVRDYEQYF | TRBV19 | - | - | TRBJ2-7
TGCGCCAGCAGTGAAGGCAGGGCCACCCTTGAAGCTTTCTTT | CASSEGRATLEAFF | TRBV10-2 | - | few | TRBJ1-1
TGCGCCAGCAGCCAAGGGGAGGCAGGGACCCAGTACTTC | CASSQGEAGTQYF | TRBV4-3 | - | many | TRBJ2-5
TGTGCCAGCAGTTTACTCGCGGGAGCTCGAACCGAGCAGTACTTC | CASSLLAGARTEQYF | TRBV27 | TRBD2 | - | TRBJ2-7
TGTGCCAGCTCACCACCGGTCGGGGGACGAGAGACCCAGTACTTC | CASSPPVGGRETQYF | TRBV18 | - | - | TRBJ2-5
TGCGCCAGCAGCCAAGGTAGCCAACGGGAGCAGTTCTTC | CASSQGSQREQFF | TRBV4-3 | - | - | TRBJ2-1
TGTGCCAGCAGCGCCCAGATCTATGGCTACACCTTC | CASSAQIYGYTF | TRBV5-6 | - | - | TRBJ1-2
TGTGCCAGTAGGTGGACTAGCGGGAGCGAGCAGTACTTC | CASRWTSGSEQYF | TRBV2 | TRBD2 | - | TRBJ2-7
TGTGCCAGTAGTATATTAACCGGGTCCTACGAGCAGTACTTC | CASSILTGSYEQYF | TRBV19 | - | - | TRBJ2-7